These T cell receptor beta chains were read from a single sample in a study of shared clonotypes between healthy human individuals. This table comes from immunoSEQ multiplex PCR, and its TCRdb copy is limited to in-frame clones, with some not included. The profile covers over 150,000 clones, with approximately 61% appearing a single time and more than 9% taken by the ten largest. Sample: memory CD4+ T cells sorted from blood. The receptors originated from a man aged 25-40 years in good health. The CDR3 runs from the conserved cysteine through the conserved F or W. A D gene is named only where the DNA matches it firmly. The size entry is marked missing in some rows and otherwise reads once, few, many or a size class.

j_call v_call clone_size d_call cdr3_nt cdr3_aa
TRBJ1-2 TRBV9 - - TGTGCCAGCAGCGTAGAACCAGGGGCTAACTATGGCTACACCTTC CASSVEPGANYGYTF
TRBJ1-5 TRBV5-6 few - TGTGCCAGCAGCTTGCTCGGGGGCGGAGATCAGCCCCAGCATTTT CASSLLGGGDQPQHF
TRBJ2-3 TRBV5-1 - - TGCGCCAGCAGCTTGGTCGCCACTCGCTCCACAGATACGCAGTATTTT CASSLVATRSTDTQYF
TRBJ1-2 TRBV5-1 - - TGCGCCAGCAGCTTGGTGGGGGAACCTAACTATGGCTACACCTTC CASSLVGEPNYGYTF
TRBJ2-5 TRBV7-2 - - TGTGCCAGCAGCTTAACGGGGTGGCAGACCCAGTACTTC CASSLTGWQTQYF
TRBJ1-2 TRBV30 - TRBD1 TGTGCCTGGAGTAGCAGGACAGGAGGCTTCTATGGCTACACCTTC CAWSSRTGGFYGYTF
TRBJ1-1 TRBV5-4 - - TGTGCCAGCAGCTTGTGGGCGGCAATGAACACTGAAGCTTTCTTT CASSLWAAMNTEAFF
TRBJ2-1 TRBV20-1 - - TGCAGTGCTAGGGACAATGAGCAGTTCTTC CSARDNEQFF
TRBJ2-2 TRBV7-6 - - TGTGCCAGCAGCTTAGCTGGGGGGCTGGGCACCGGGGAGCTGTTTTTT CASSLAGGLGTGELFF
TRBJ2-2 TRBV7-9 - - TGTGCCAGCAGCTATTATGGCGGACTGAACACCGGGGAGCTGTTTTTT CASSYYGGLNTGELFF
TRBJ2-1 TRBV4-1 - - TGCGCCAGCAGCCAAGCGGGGGACCCCTACAATGAGCAGTTCTTC CASSQAGDPYNEQFF
TRBJ2-1 TRBV19 - - TGTGCCAGTAGTCCCCCTGGTGCAGGGCGTGAGCAGTTCTTC CASSPPGAGREQFF
TRBJ2-1 TRBV14 - - TGTGCCAGCAGCCATATACGCGGGTCCGGATCCTACAATGAGCAGTTCTTC CASSHIRGSGSYNEQFF
TRBJ2-2 TRBV7-6 - TRBD1 TGTGCCAGCAGCTCGTGGACAGGGGACACCGGGGAGCTGTTTTTT CASSSWTGDTGELFF
TRBJ2-3 TRBV19 - - TGTGCCAGTAGTCCCGACCAAGGAGATACGCAGTATTTT CASSPDQGDTQYF
TRBJ2-5 TRBV7-6 - - TGTGCCAGCAGCCCTTTCGTAAACCCAGGACAAGAGACCCAGTACTTC CASSPFVNPGQETQYF
TRBJ1-2 TRBV6-5 few TRBD1 TGTGCCAGCAGTTACTCGACAGGGGCTCGAGGCTACACCTTC CASSYSTGARGYTF